This T cell receptor (beta chain) comes out of a study of cytomegalovirus exposure and HLA in healthy donors. The PCR made use of 60 Vbeta and 13 Jbeta primers. Clones were read by immunoSEQ multiplex PCR, and TCRdb kept only the in-frame ones, dropping some. The sample yields 190,000 or so clones, of which the top ten take up roughly 0.74%. Trimming left V 4 bases short and J 8 bases short, with 11 bases between. CDR3 length equals 13 residues. CDR1 and CDR2 (germline): SNHLY, FYNNEI. This TCR was recovered from a boy younger than 18 in good health and CMV-seronegative. The rearrangement joins TRBV2 to TRBJ1-4; the D gene is possibly TRBD1 (5 bases). The sequenced sample was PBMCs. The CDR3 region has the DNA TGTGCCAGCAGTGGCCAGGGAGGAGAAAAACTGTTTTTT. It yields the protein CASSGQGGEKLFF.